The sequence of this TCR beta chain was determined in a study of T cells in localized non-small cell lung cancer. Study results and caveats: Uninvolved nearby lung showed the greatest T cell clonality, exceeding that found in tumor. Because sequencing included only one region (of the tumor), heterogeneity remains possible. In adjacent lung appeared a median roughly 56 of the top 100 tumor clones.

Some clones are missing from TCRdb's copy, which holds only in-frame ones; the method was immunoSEQ multiplex PCR. The table records about 16,000 clones, around 79% of them present only once. This clone appeared a few times. Its target is not known. The CDR3 consists of 18 residues. The germline V gene has CDR1 MGHRA and CDR2 YSYEKL. Trimming removed 1 base from V and 0 bases from J, with 16 bases in between. The receptor was isolated from a male donor older than 55 with stage I lung adenocarcinoma. This rearrangement joins TRBV4-1 to TRBJ2-1, with D perhaps TRBD2 (5 bases). The sample was peripheral blood, taken before any cancer treatment. CDR3 region: CASSQGGLDSSSYNEQFF. The CDR3 DNA is TGCGCCAGCAGCCAAGGCGGATTGGACTCCAGCTCCTACAATGAGCAGTTCTTC.